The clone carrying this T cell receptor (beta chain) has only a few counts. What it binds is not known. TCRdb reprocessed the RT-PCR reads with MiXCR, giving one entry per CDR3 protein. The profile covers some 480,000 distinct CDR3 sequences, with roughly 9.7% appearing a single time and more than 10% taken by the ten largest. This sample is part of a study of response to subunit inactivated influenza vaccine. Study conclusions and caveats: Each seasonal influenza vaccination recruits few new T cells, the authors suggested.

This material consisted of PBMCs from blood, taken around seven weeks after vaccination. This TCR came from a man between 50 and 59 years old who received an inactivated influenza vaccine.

CDR3 sequence reads: CASSQGRQGGEAFF. CDR3 in DNA: TGCGCCAGCAGCCAAGGGAGGCAGGGAGGCGAAGCTTTCTTT. The gene calls are TRBV5-1 and TRBJ1-1; TRBD1 is a possible D gene (5 bases). The germline CDR1 and CDR2 sequences are SGHRS and YFSETQ. CDR3 length: 14 residues. Trimming shortened V by 4 bases and J by 8 bases, and 18 bases separated the two germline ends.